This TCR beta chain was retrieved from a study of CD8 T cell repertoires and HIV-1 epitope variants. The method was immunoSEQ multiplex PCR; TCRdb's version includes in-frame clones alone and lacks a portion of them. The sample has roughly 7,900 clones; roughly 67% are singletons. In the case of this clone: Its matching antigen is unknown.

This receptor was obtained from a male donor with HIV. Material: cultured CD8+ T cells derived from PBMCs.

The CDR3 is CASSRGASGGDTYEQYF. In DNA form, the CDR3 reads TGTGCCAGCAGCCGCGGCGCTAGCGGGGGGGATACCTACGAGCAGTACTTC. The chain joins TRBV7-6 to TRBJ2-7; 12 nucleotides align to TRBD2. This CDR3 has 17 amino acids. The ends lost 5 bases at V and 2 bases at J; junction bases unmatched: 10. Germline CDR1 SGHVS, CDR2 FNYEAQ.